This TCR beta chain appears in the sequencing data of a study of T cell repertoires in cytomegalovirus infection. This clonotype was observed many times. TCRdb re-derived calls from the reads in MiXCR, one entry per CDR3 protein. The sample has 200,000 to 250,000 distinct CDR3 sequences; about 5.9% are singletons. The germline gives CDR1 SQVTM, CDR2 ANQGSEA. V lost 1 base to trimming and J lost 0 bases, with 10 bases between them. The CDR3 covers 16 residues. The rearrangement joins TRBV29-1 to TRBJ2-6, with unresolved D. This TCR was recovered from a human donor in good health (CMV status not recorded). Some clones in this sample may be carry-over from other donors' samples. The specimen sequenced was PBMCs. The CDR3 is CSVEVLARSGANVLTF. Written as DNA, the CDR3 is TGCAGCGTTGAAGTCCTGGCACGCTCTGGGGCCAACGTCCTGACTTTC.